Following are 26 T cell receptor beta chains from one sample sequenced in a study of OX40 agonist ivuxolimab in advanced cancers. Produced via immunoSEQ multiplex PCR; TCRdb's table is partial and in-frame only. The sample gives around 100,000 clones, 93% of which show up once; over 0.2% is in the top ten. The sequencing used CD4+ or CD8+ T cells sorted from blood, collected in a trial of the OX40 agonist ivuxolimab. The receptors were gathered from an adult with an advanced solid tumor such as melanoma, head and neck, liver or kidney cancer.

This chain uses TRBV25-1 with TRBJ2-3; D is unresolved. Germline values: CDR1 MGHDK, CDR2 SYGVNS. This CDR3 spans 13 amino acids. Deletions cut 6 bases from V and 1 base from J, with 8 bases between. DNA of the CDR3: TGTGCCAGCAGCCCGCCGGGCACAGATACGCAGTATTTT. It codes for CASSPPGTDTQYF.

This clone was recorded only once. V gene TRBV5-1 combines with J gene TRBJ2-3; 11 bases map to TRBD1. J lost 4 bases, V lost 5 bases, and 3 bases had no gene match. The CDR3 has 14 residues. From germline, CDR1 is SGHRS and CDR2 YFSETQ. The CDR3 bases are TGCGCCAGCAGAGGACAGGGGGCATCAGATACGCAGTATTTT. This sequence encodes CASRGQGASDTQYF.

The chain uses TRBV6-9 and TRBJ2-7, with a tentative D call TRBD1 (8 bases). Germline V gene sequence: CDR1 MNHGY, CDR2 SVAAGI. The ends were cut back, 6 bases at V and 0 bases at J, with 18 bases in the middle. The CDR3 contains 16 residues. CDR3 residues: CASSTGGGLLSYEQYF. CDR3 sequence (DNA): TGTGCCAGCAGCACAGGGGGAGGGTTGCTCTCCTACGAGCAGTACTTC.

The rearrangement joins TRBV6-6 to TRBJ2-3; TRBD2 matches 7 bases. The CDR3 length is 13 residues. In germline, CDR1 is MNHNY, CDR2 SVGAGI (reference sequence). V dropped 4 bases and J dropped 5; count of bases not matched to a gene: 3. The CDR3 here is CASSSRELDTQYF. Here the CDR3 DNA reads TGTGCCAGCAGTTCGCGGGAGCTAGATACGCAGTATTTT.

This rearrangement joins TRBV28 to TRBJ1-5, with D tentatively TRBD1 (5 bases). The CDR3 has 14 amino acids. CDR1 and CDR2 from the germline V gene are MDHEN and SYDVKM. V was shortened by 6 bases and J by 5 bases, with 14 bases between the two germline ends. The CDR3 region is CASRPGTVHQPQHF. The CDR3, as DNA: TGTGCCAGCAGGCCAGGGACGGTGCATCAGCCCCAGCATTTT.

The chain combines TRBV5-1 with TRBJ2-1; no firm D call. The CDR3 has 16 residues. The germline CDR1 and CDR2 sequences are SGHRS and YFSETQ. Trimming took off 0 bases at V and 2 bases at J, with 12 bases between the two ends. CDR3 in amino acids: CASSLGGALPYNEQFF. As DNA, the CDR3 is TGCGCCAGCAGCTTGGGAGGAGCTCTACCCTACAATGAGCAGTTCTTC.

This chain connects TRBV28 to TRBJ2-1; D gene unclear. The germline CDR1 and CDR2 sequences are MDHEN and SYDVKM. The CDR3 totals 14 residues. V was cut by 6 bases and J by 4 bases, with 13 bases left in between. The chain's CDR3 is CASSRGGKYNEQFF. The CDR3 DNA reads TGTGCCAGCAGCCGCGGTGGGAAGTACAATGAGCAGTTCTTC. The whole variable domain, remainder taken from reference TRBV28 and TRBJ2-1, is DVKVTQSSRYLVKRTGEKVFLECVQDMDHENMFWYRQDPGLGLRLIYFSYDVKMKEKGDIPEGYSVSREKKERFSLILESASTNQTSMYLCASSRGGKYNEQFFGPGTRLTVL.

J is TRBJ1-3 and V is TRBV11-2, with TRBD1 matching over 9 bases. The germline gives CDR1 SGHAT, CDR2 FQNNGV. Unmatched junction bases numbered 3, after V lost 4 bases and J lost 2 bases. This CDR3 region has 15 residues. CDR3 bases: TGTGCCAGCAGCTCGAGACAGGGGGCTGGAAACACCATATATTTT. It specifies CASSSRQGAGNTIYF.

The chain carries TRBV10-3 and TRBJ2-1, with 9 bases aligning to TRBD2. Germline V gives CDR1 ENHRY, CDR2 SYGVKD. This CDR3 has 13 amino acids. V was clipped by 5 bases and J by 7 bases; unmatched bases: 3. This CDR3 reads CAISRLAENEQFF. CDR3 DNA: TGTGCCATCAGTCGACTAGCGGAAAATGAGCAGTTCTTC.

The chain employs TRBV9 and TRBJ2-1, with 8 bases lining up with TRBD2. After removal of 0 bases from V and 2 bases from J, the junction contained 4 bases not matched to a gene. The CDR3 contains 16 residues. Germline loops: CDR1 SGDLS, CDR2 YYNGEE. Written as DNA, the CDR3 is TGTGCCAGCAGCGTAGGGGTTAGCGGGACCTACAATGAGCAGTTCTTC. This gives the protein CASSVGVSGTYNEQFF.

V and J are TRBV4-2 and TRBJ2-1, with D perhaps matching TRBD2 (7 bases). Germline CDR1 reads LGHNA; CDR2 reads YNFKEQ. The V end was cut by 8 bases, the J end by 7 bases, with 21 bases between. This CDR3 region has 15 residues. In DNA, the CDR3 is TGTGCCAGCGCACCGTTCTGGGGGGGCGAGAATGAGCAGTTCTTC. This codes for CASAPFWGGENEQFF.

This CDR3 reads CASSPRLGTQYF. The CDR3 DNA reads TGTGCCAGCAGCCCACGTTTGGGGACCCAGTACTTC. This chain uses TRBV7-6 with TRBJ2-5; D not certain. Germline V CDR1 and CDR2: SGHVS, FNYEAQ. CDR3 length equals 12 residues. Trimming took 5 bases from V and 7 from J, leaving 11 bases between them.

The chain joins TRBV13 to TRBJ1-5, with D maybe TRBD1 (6 bases). CDR1 and CDR2 (germline): PRHDT, FYEKMQ (reference sequence). This CDR3 is 13 amino acids long. The germline V and J ends were trimmed by 6 bases and 6 bases, with 12 bases remaining between them. CDR3 region: CASSPRGAQPQHF. The CDR3, as DNA: TGTGCCAGCAGTCCGAGGGGGGCTCAGCCCCAGCATTTT.

This chain links TRBV15 with TRBJ2-1, with D possibly matching TRBD2 (7 bases). Germline V CDR1 and CDR2: LNHNV, YYDKDF (reference sequence). V was pared by 2 bases and J by 5 bases, with 13 bases between. This CDR3 contains 15 residues. The CDR3 DNA reads TGTGCCACCAGCAGACTAGGGGGGGGGCACAATGAGCAGTTCTTC. Its protein product is CATSRLGGGHNEQFF.

The chain recombines TRBV30 with TRBJ1-2; a weak D match, TRBD1 (6 bases). This CDR3 comprises 15 residues. V lost 3 bases and J 0 bases, leaving 14 bases between the germline ends. CDR1 is GTSNPN, CDR2 SVGIG, per germline (reference sequence). Here the CDR3 reads CAWRATGGANYGYTF. The CDR3 coding sequence is TGTGCCTGGAGAGCGACAGGCGGAGCTAACTATGGCTACACCTTC. The full variable domain, rest sourced from reference TRBV30 and TRBJ1-2, is SQTIHQWPATLVQPVGSPLSLECTVEGTSNPNLYWYRQAAGRGLQLLFYSVGIGQISSEVPQNLSASRPQDRQFILSSKKLLLSDSGFYLCAWRATGGANYGYTFGSGTRLTVV.

This chain connects TRBV9 to TRBJ1-3; D is unclear. The CDR3 extends over 13 amino acids. Germline V gives CDR1 SGDLS, CDR2 YYNGEE. Trimming took 5 bases from V and 0 from J, leaving 6 bases between them. The CDR3 loop is CASSPSSGNTIYF. Written as DNA, the CDR3 is TGTGCCAGCAGTCCCAGCTCTGGAAACACCATATATTTT.

The CDR3 nucleotides are TGTGCTAGTGGTCCGGGCGCGGATCAGCCCCAGCATTTT. This translates into CASGPGADQPQHF. This sequence joins TRBV12-5 and TRBJ1-5, with no clear D. The CDR3 totals 13 residues. Trimming cost V 5 bases and J 5 bases, with 10 bases left between them. Germline V CDR1 and CDR2: LGHNT, FRNRAP.

The CDR3 reads CASSEKSTYNEQFF. The DNA for the CDR3 is TGCGCCAGCAGTGAGAAGAGTACTTACAATGAGCAGTTCTTC. This rearrangement joins TRBV10-2 to TRBJ2-1; D remains ambiguous. CDR3 size: 14 residues. Germline-derived CDR1 and CDR2 are WSHSY and SAAADI. The ends were cut back, 2 bases at V and 4 bases at J, with 9 bases in the middle.

The chain uses TRBV7-9 and TRBJ1-2; TRBD1 matches at 7 bases. J lost 2 bases, V lost 6 bases, and 9 bases had no gene match. The CDR3 runs 15 residues. Germline lookup yields CDR1 SEHNR and CDR2 FQNEAQ (reference sequence). The CDR3 sequence: CASSRTGYANYGYTF. The CDR3 DNA follows: TGTGCCAGCAGTCGGACAGGATATGCGAACTATGGCTACACCTTC.

The chain recombines TRBV7-6 with TRBJ2-1, with D tentatively TRBD2 (6 bases). V lost 5 bases, J lost 0 bases, and 17 bases lay in between. CDR1 SGHVS and CDR2 FNYEAQ come from the germline V gene. The CDR3 consists of 17 residues. CDR3 sequence reads: CASSPEGRGTSYNEQFF. CDR3 DNA: TGTGCCAGCAGCCCGGAAGGACGGGGGACCTCCTACAATGAGCAGTTCTTC.

The V gene is TRBV7-2, the J gene TRBJ1-2; TRBD1 matches at 7 bases. CDR1 is SGHTA and CDR2 is FQGNSA in the germline V gene. V gave up 6 bases and J gave up 6 bases; unmatched junction bases: 7. This CDR3 is built from 13 residues. For the CDR3, the DNA is TGTGCCAGCAGACAAACAGGGGTGCATGGCTACACCTTC. Amino acid sequence: CASRQTGVHGYTF.

The chain carries TRBV7-2 and TRBJ2-1; 12 bases match TRBD2. The trim removed 6 bases at V and 9 bases at J, leaving 12 bases unmatched. The CDR3 consists of 16 residues. Germline V gives CDR1 SGHTA, CDR2 FQGNSA. CDR3 bases: TGTGCCAGCAGGGTAGGAGGGCTAGCGGGAGGGATTGAGCAGTTCTTC. Its translation: CASRVGGLAGGIEQFF. The complete variable domain, with remaining parts taken from reference TRBV7-2 and TRBJ2-1, reads GAGVSQSPSNKVTEKGKDVELRCDPISGHTALYWYRQSLGQGLEFLIYFQGNSAPDKSGLPSDRFSAERTGGSVSTLTIQRTQQEDSAVYLCASRVGGLAGGIEQFFGPGTRLTVL.

V and J are TRBV23-1 and TRBJ2-5; 7 nucleotides match TRBD1. TRBV23-1 is identified as an open reading frame with a role that is uncertain. The CDR3 consists of 14 residues. V was clipped by 7 bases and J by 0 bases; unmatched bases: 5. For the CDR3, the DNA is TGCGCCAGCAAACCGGGACAGCACCAAGAGACCCAGTACTTC. Translated, it gives CASKPGQHQETQYF.

V usage is TRBV7-2 and J usage is TRBJ1-1; D gene unclear. Per germline, CDR1 SGHTA and CDR2 FQGNSA. The CDR3 sequence is 11 residues long. Trimming left V 5 bases short and J 1 base short, with 2 bases between. The CDR3 loop is CASSQNTEAFF. CDR3 DNA sequence: TGTGCCAGCAGCCAGAACACTGAAGCTTTCTTT.

CDR3 coding DNA: TGTGCCAGCAGTCCGGACAGGTCGGGGATCTATGGCTACACCTTC. Its protein is CASSPDRSGIYGYTF. This chain uses TRBV6-6 with TRBJ1-2, with TRBD1 matching 7 bases. Germline V CDR1 and CDR2: MNHNY, SVGAGI (reference sequence). This CDR3 has 15 residues. Losses at the gene ends were 5 bases for V and 4 bases for J; bases not matched to a gene: 10.

The rearrangement uses TRBV29-1 and TRBJ1-1; the D gene is possibly TRBD1 (5 bases). The V gene's germline CDR1 is SQVTM and CDR2 ANQGSEA. The CDR3 contains 13 residues. Trimming removed 5 bases at V and 5 bases at J, with 15 bases between. CDR3 coding DNA: TGCAGCGTTAGGGGCAGAATGGGGACTGAAGCTTTCTTT. Protein product: CSVRGRMGTEAFF. The full variable domain, its missing parts supplied by reference TRBV29-1 and TRBJ1-1, is SAVISQKPSRDICQRGTSLTIQCQVDSQVTMMFWYRQQPGQSLTLIATANQGSEATYESGFVIDKFPISRPNLTFSTLTVSNMSPEDSSIYLCSVRGRMGTEAFFGQGTRLTVV.